The 32 T cell receptor beta chains below were found in one sample sequenced in a study of T cell repertoires in cytomegalovirus infection. The antigens these receptors bind are not known. TCRdb re-called the reads with MiXCR, one entry per CDR3 protein. The sample includes some 200,000 distinct CDR3 sequences, about 38% of them seen just once. Source: CD8+ T cells from cultured PBMCs, taken from culture after CMV antigen stimulation. The receptors here all came from a human donor in good health (CMV status not recorded). Some clones in this sample may be carry-over from other donors' samples.

This chain joins TRBV7-9 and TRBJ1-1; D may be TRBD1 (6 bases). V lost 11 bases to trimming and J lost 7 bases, with 20 bases between them. This CDR3 comprises 13 residues. Germline lookup yields CDR1 SEHNR and CDR2 FQNEAQ (reference sequence). CDR3 sequence reads: CAGQTGRTDEAFF. The CDR3 coding sequence is TGTGCCGGCCAGACAGGTCGAACGGATGAAGCTTTCTTT.

The sample holds a few counts of this clonotype. The DNA of the CDR3 is TGTGCCAGCAGCTTAGCGGCCGGGTACGAGCAGTACTTC. This sequence encodes CASSLAAGYEQYF. The chain links TRBV7-9 to TRBJ2-7; D unresolved. Germline CDR1 reads SEHNR; CDR2 reads FQNEAQ (reference sequence). This CDR3 spans 13 amino acids. Trimming took off 0 bases at V and 4 bases at J, with 7 bases between the two ends.

The gene calls are TRBV20-1 and TRBJ2-1; TRBD2 aligns across 10 bases. Germline loops: CDR1 DFQATT, CDR2 SNEGSKA (reference sequence). The trim removed 3 bases at V and 7 bases at J, leaving 12 bases unmatched. This CDR3 has 16 residues. CDR3 DNA: TGCAGTGCTAGGGACCTCGCTAGCGGGAGCGTAAATGAGCAGTTCTTC. This gives the protein CSARDLASGSVNEQFF.

The CDR3, as DNA: TGTGCCAGCAGTCCGCGAGGGACAGGGGACCATGGCTACACCTTC. It is translated as CASSPRGTGDHGYTF. This rearrangement joins TRBV27 to TRBJ1-2; 10 bases agree with TRBD1. The CDR3 extends over 15 amino acids. Trimming took 5 bases from V and 6 from J; bases not matched to a gene: 9. Germline V gene sequence: CDR1 MNHEY, CDR2 SMNVEV (reference sequence).

This chain uses TRBV27 with TRBJ2-7; no clear D. The CDR3 extends over 11 amino acids. Germline V gene lookup returns CDR1 MNHEY and CDR2 SMNVEV (reference sequence). The V end was cut by 4 bases, the J end by 6 bases, with 7 bases between. Here the CDR3 reads CASSWRREQYF. CDR3 nucleotides: TGTGCCAGCAGTTGGAGACGCGAGCAGTACTTC.

The chain employs TRBV5-4 and TRBJ2-5; D remains unclear. V lost 2 bases, J lost 5 bases, and 13 bases lay in between. Germline assignment: CDR1 SGHNT and CDR2 YYREEE (reference sequence). The CDR3 extends over 14 amino acids. CDR3 bases: TGTGCCAGCAGCTTAGAAATGTCAAGCGAGACCCAGTACTTC. This translates into CASSLEMSSETQYF.

In this sample, this clonotype turned up once. The J gene is TRBJ2-2, the V gene TRBV11-2; D not resolved. The CDR3 is made up of 14 amino acids. V was clipped by 4 bases and J by 4 bases, with 10 bases between them. Germline values: CDR1 SGHAT, CDR2 FQNNGV. Here the CDR3 reads CASSSLRITGELFF. DNA for the CDR3: TGTGCCAGCAGCTCGCTCCGAATCACCGGGGAGCTGTTTTTT.

The gene calls are TRBV27 and TRBJ1-1, with D maybe TRBD1 (6 bases). This CDR3 is 14 amino acids long. Germline CDR1 reads MNHEY; CDR2 reads SMNVEV (reference sequence). V gave up 6 bases and J gave up 3 bases, with 14 bases separating them. The CDR3 loop is CASSPGGGHTEAFF. CDR3 nucleotides: TGTGCCAGCAGCCCCGGGGGGGGGCACACTGAAGCTTTCTTT.

The rearrangement uses TRBV7-9 and TRBJ1-4, with a tentative D call TRBD1 (5 bases). The V end was cut by 0 bases, the J end by 8 bases, with 13 bases between. Germline V gene data show CDR1 as SEHNR and CDR2 as FQNEAQ (reference sequence). The CDR3 covers 15 residues. The CDR3 loop is CASSLAGREIEKLFF. In DNA form, the CDR3 reads TGTGCCAGCAGCTTAGCCGGCAGGGAAATCGAAAAACTGTTTTTT.

This clonotype was counted only a few times. The chain recombines TRBV7-3 with TRBJ1-2, with 7 bases matching TRBD1. The germline V gene has CDR1 SGHTA and CDR2 FQGTGA. V shed 4 bases and J 8 bases; nucleotides not matched to a gene: 7. The CDR3 covers 13 residues. CDR3 sequence reads: CASSSTGIGGYTF. In nucleotides, the CDR3 is TGTGCCAGCAGCTCGACAGGGATCGGGGGCTACACCTTC.

The chain links TRBV7-2 to TRBJ2-7, with 12 bases matching TRBD2. The CDR3 is 14 residues long. With V trimmed by 6 bases and J by 6 bases, 6 bases remained unmatched. CDR1 SGHTA and CDR2 FQGNSA come from the germline V gene. Here the CDR3 reads CASRLAGGPGEQYF. The CDR3 region has the DNA TGTGCCAGCAGGCTAGCGGGAGGGCCAGGCGAGCAGTACTTC.

This clonotype was observed a handful of times. The chain uses TRBV20-1 and TRBJ1-1; 8 bases are a match to TRBD1. The V gene's germline CDR1 is DFQATT and CDR2 SNEGSKA (reference sequence). The CDR3 contains 13 residues. Trimming cost V 5 bases and J 4 bases; bases outside gene matches: 6. DNA of the CDR3: TGCAGTGCTGGGGACAGGAGTTCCACTGAAGCTTTCTTT. Translated: CSAGDRSSTEAFF.

A few counts support this clonotype. The chain employs TRBV7-9 and TRBJ2-7, with D perhaps matching TRBD1 or TRBD2 (6 bases each). The CDR3 is made up of 14 amino acids. V was pared by 0 bases and J by 6 bases, with 12 bases between. CDR1 SEHNR and CDR2 FQNEAQ come from the germline V gene (reference sequence). Written as DNA, the CDR3 is TGTGCCAGCAGCTTAGCGGGGGGCAGCCTCGAGCAGTACTTC. This sequence encodes CASSLAGGSLEQYF. Filled out from reference TRBV7-9 and TRBJ2-7, the complete variable domain reads DTGVSQNPRHKITKRGQNVTFRCDPISEHNRLYWYRQTLGQGPEFLTYFQNEAQLEKSRLLSDRFSAERPKGSFSTLEIQRTEQGDSAMYLCASSLAGGSLEQYFGPGTRLTVT.

The chain uses TRBV2 and TRBJ2-1, with a weak D call TRBD2 (5 bases). V was cut by 0 bases and J by 5 bases, with 14 bases left in between. Germline V gene data show CDR1 as SNHLY and CDR2 as FYNNEI. This CDR3 is 16 amino acids long. The CDR3: CASSEASGISHNEQFF. CDR3 in DNA: TGTGCCAGCAGTGAAGCTTCCGGGATTAGTCACAATGAGCAGTTCTTC. Combining the CDR3 with reference TRBV2 and TRBJ2-1 gives the whole variable domain EPEVTQTPSHQVTQMGQEVILRCVPISNHLYFYWYRQILGQKVEFLVSFYNNEISEKSEIFDDQFSVERPDGSNFTLKIRSTKLEDSAMYFCASSEASGISHNEQFFGPGTRLTVL.

This clonotype occurred a few times. V and J are TRBV12-5 and TRBJ1-6, with D perhaps TRBD1 (6 bases). The CDR3 sequence is 20 residues long. V lost 0 bases, J lost 5 bases, and 23 bases lay in between. Germline CDR1 is LGHNT and CDR2 is FRNRAP. DNA for the CDR3: TGTGCTAGTGGTTTGGTACTTTTCCAGGGGCTCTCTCGGGATAATTCACCCCTCCACTTT. Amino acid sequence: CASGLVLFQGLSRDNSPLHF. Variable domain in full (rest from reference TRBV12-5 and TRBJ1-6): DARVTQTPRHKVTEMGQEVTMRCQPILGHNTVFWYRQTMMQGLELLAYFRNRAPLDDSGMPKDRFSAEMPDATLATLKIQPSEPRDSAVYFCASGLVLFQGLSRDNSPLHFGNGTRLTVT.

The CDR3 DNA is TGTGCCAGCAGTGATAGCGGGGGCCACAGCTCCTACAATGAGCAGTTCTTC. Residues: CASSDSGGHSSYNEQFF. The rearrangement links TRBV25-1 to TRBJ2-1, with TRBD2 matching 9 bases. The CDR3 totals 17 residues. Germline CDR1 is MGHDK and CDR2 is SYGVNS. V lost 3 bases, J lost 0 bases, and 6 bases stayed unmatched.

This chain connects TRBV7-8 to TRBJ2-1; D is tentatively TRBD1 or TRBD2 (6 bases each). V lost 5 bases and J 8 bases, leaving 19 bases between the germline ends. The CDR3 runs to 15 residues. CDR1 is SGHVS, CDR2 FQNEAQ, per germline. As DNA, the CDR3 is TGTGCCAGCAGCGGGGGGCTACAGGGTCCTCATGAGCAGTTCTTC. This sequence encodes CASSGGLQGPHEQFF.

This clonotype was seen a few times. The chain combines TRBV11-3 with TRBJ2-7; D gene ambiguous. CDR3 size: 13 residues. Germline assignment: CDR1 SGHNT and CDR2 YENEEA. Trimming removed 5 bases at V and 3 bases at J, with 11 bases between. CDR3 nucleotides: TGTGCCAGCAGCCACAACTCGGGCTACGAGCAGTACTTC. It yields the protein CASSHNSGYEQYF.

The genes are TRBV27 and TRBJ2-7, with D possibly being TRBD2 (6 bases). The CDR3 totals 15 residues. V gave up 0 bases and J gave up 1 base, with 10 bases separating them. The germline V gene has CDR1 MNHEY and CDR2 SMNVEV (reference sequence). The CDR3 sequence is CASSLSGGSSYEQYF. The CDR3 nucleotides read TGTGCCAGCAGTTTATCGGGGGGATCTTCCTACGAGCAGTACTTC.

J is TRBJ2-1 and V is TRBV19; 9 positions agree with TRBD2. The CDR3 length is 12 residues. Germline V gene sequence: CDR1 LNHDA, CDR2 SQIVND (reference sequence). V trimming: 10 bases; J trimming: 4 bases; junction bases outside the gene matches: 2. The CDR3 DNA is TGTGCCACTAGCGGGAATTACAATGAGCAGTTCTTC. Translating it yields CATSGNYNEQFF. Combining the CDR3 with reference TRBV19 and TRBJ2-1 gives the whole variable domain DGGITQSPKYLFRKEGQNVTLSCEQNLNHDAMYWYRQDPGQGLRLIYYSQIVNDFQKGDIAEGYSVSREKKESFPLTVTSAQKNPTAFYLCATSGNYNEQFFGPGTRLTVL.

The chain recombines TRBV7-9 with TRBJ2-7, with a weak D call TRBD2 (6 bases). Germline V CDR1 and CDR2: SEHNR, FQNEAQ (reference sequence). The ends were cut back, 7 bases at V and 5 bases at J, with 21 bases in the middle. The CDR3 is 15 amino acids. CDR3: CASTTPGTSPHEQYF. The CDR3 DNA reads TGTGCCAGCACCACTCCGGGGACTTCCCCCCACGAGCAGTACTTC.

This clonotype was found a few times. V and J are TRBV4-2 and TRBJ1-2; D is ambiguous. Germline loops: CDR1 LGHNA, CDR2 YNFKEQ. V was trimmed by 0 bases and J by 8 bases, leaving 13 bases between them. CDR3 length equals 14 residues. This chain's CDR3 is CASSQETEVRGYTF. The CDR3 DNA reads TGTGCCAGCAGCCAAGAGACTGAGGTGAGAGGCTACACCTTC.

The chain joins TRBV27 to TRBJ1-1; D is unresolved. Germline V gene lookup returns CDR1 MNHEY and CDR2 SMNVEV (reference sequence). The CDR3 covers 18 residues. Trimming removed 1 base at V and 3 bases at J, with 21 bases between. In DNA, the CDR3 is TGTGCCAGCAGTTTATTCCGCCCCCTAATTCCGAGGGACACTGAAGCTTTCTTT. It specifies CASSLFRPLIPRDTEAFF.

The chain recombines TRBV7-2 with TRBJ2-1; D uncertain. V lost 6 bases and J lost 0, with 15 bases in between. There are 16 residues in the CDR3. Germline V lookup: CDR1 SGHTA, CDR2 FQGNSA. CDR3 bases: TGTGCCAGCAGTCAGACTCCATTGAGCTCCTACAATGAGCAGTTCTTC. The encoded protein is CASSQTPLSSYNEQFF.

J is TRBJ2-7 and V is TRBV5-6; 8 positions agree with TRBD1. V lost 4 bases, J lost 4 bases, and 4 bases stayed unmatched. Per the germline V gene, CDR1 is SGHDT and CDR2 is YYEEEE. The CDR3 contains 13 residues. The CDR3 sequence is CASSGQGRYEQYF. CDR3 nucleotide sequence: TGTGCCAGCAGCGGACAGGGTCGGTACGAGCAGTACTTC.

This clonotype was counted between two and nine times. V gene TRBV27 combines with J gene TRBJ2-7; TRBD1 agrees at 9 bases. The length of the CDR3 is 14 residues. Unmatched junction bases numbered 8, after V lost 6 bases and J lost 5 bases. The germline CDR1 and CDR2 sequences are MNHEY and SMNVEV (reference sequence). CDR3 residues: CASRKTGQGHEQYF. The DNA of the CDR3 is TGTGCCAGCAGGAAGACGGGACAGGGACACGAGCAGTACTTC.

The sample holds a few counts of this clonotype. V and J are TRBV7-3 and TRBJ1-1; the D gene is possibly TRBD1 (6 bases). V was shortened by 5 bases and J by 5 bases, with 12 bases between the two germline ends. Germline V gene data show CDR1 as SGHTA and CDR2 as FQGTGA. The CDR3 length is 13 residues. The CDR3 region has the DNA TGTGCCAGCAGCCCAGAGGGGGGAACTGAAGCTTTCTTT. The encoded protein is CASSPEGGTEAFF.

The chain couples TRBV6-1 to TRBJ2-2; possibly TRBD1 for D (5 bases). This CDR3 comprises 15 residues. Trimming stripped 4 bases from V and 1 base from J, with 10 bases between. Germline V gene lookup returns CDR1 MNHNS and CDR2 SASEGT. CDR3 DNA: TGTGCCAGCAGTGTTCGGCAGGGGAACACCGGGGAGCTGTTTTTT. Translated, it gives CASSVRQGNTGELFF.

The V gene is TRBV9, the J gene TRBJ2-7; D uncertain. CDR1 and CDR2 from the germline V gene are SGDLS and YYNGEE. The CDR3 has 15 residues. V was trimmed by 0 bases and J by 1 base, leaving 11 bases between them. The CDR3 spells CASSVDGSASYEQYF. CDR3 in DNA: TGTGCCAGCAGCGTAGACGGGTCTGCGTCCTACGAGCAGTACTTC.

In its sample, this clonotype was seen a few times. The V and J genes are TRBV7-6 and TRBJ1-2; D call uncertain. V lost 3 bases and J lost 5, with 4 bases in between. The CDR3 has 11 residues. CDR1 is SGHVS and CDR2 is FNYEAQ in the germline V gene. CDR3 loop: CASSLEYGYTF. The CDR3 DNA reads TGTGCCAGCAGCTTGGAGTATGGCTACACCTTC.

J is TRBJ1-5 and V is TRBV4-2; a possible D gene is TRBD1 (5 bases). Germline lookup yields CDR1 LGHNA and CDR2 YNFKEQ. V was clipped by 0 bases and J by 2 bases, with 8 bases between them. CDR3 length equals 15 residues. The CDR3 spells CASSQDGGGNQPQHF. The CDR3 nucleotides read TGTGCCAGCAGCCAAGATGGGGGGGGCAATCAGCCCCAGCATTTT.

The chain links TRBV29-1 to TRBJ1-1, with D perhaps matching TRBD1 (5 bases). From germline, CDR1 is SQVTM and CDR2 ANQGSEA. The germline V and J ends were trimmed by 3 bases and 8 bases, with 16 bases remaining between them. The CDR3 spans 13 residues. The CDR3 DNA reads TGCAGCGTTGATCCCGGGACCCCCTCGGAAGCTTTCTTT. It encodes CSVDPGTPSEAFF.